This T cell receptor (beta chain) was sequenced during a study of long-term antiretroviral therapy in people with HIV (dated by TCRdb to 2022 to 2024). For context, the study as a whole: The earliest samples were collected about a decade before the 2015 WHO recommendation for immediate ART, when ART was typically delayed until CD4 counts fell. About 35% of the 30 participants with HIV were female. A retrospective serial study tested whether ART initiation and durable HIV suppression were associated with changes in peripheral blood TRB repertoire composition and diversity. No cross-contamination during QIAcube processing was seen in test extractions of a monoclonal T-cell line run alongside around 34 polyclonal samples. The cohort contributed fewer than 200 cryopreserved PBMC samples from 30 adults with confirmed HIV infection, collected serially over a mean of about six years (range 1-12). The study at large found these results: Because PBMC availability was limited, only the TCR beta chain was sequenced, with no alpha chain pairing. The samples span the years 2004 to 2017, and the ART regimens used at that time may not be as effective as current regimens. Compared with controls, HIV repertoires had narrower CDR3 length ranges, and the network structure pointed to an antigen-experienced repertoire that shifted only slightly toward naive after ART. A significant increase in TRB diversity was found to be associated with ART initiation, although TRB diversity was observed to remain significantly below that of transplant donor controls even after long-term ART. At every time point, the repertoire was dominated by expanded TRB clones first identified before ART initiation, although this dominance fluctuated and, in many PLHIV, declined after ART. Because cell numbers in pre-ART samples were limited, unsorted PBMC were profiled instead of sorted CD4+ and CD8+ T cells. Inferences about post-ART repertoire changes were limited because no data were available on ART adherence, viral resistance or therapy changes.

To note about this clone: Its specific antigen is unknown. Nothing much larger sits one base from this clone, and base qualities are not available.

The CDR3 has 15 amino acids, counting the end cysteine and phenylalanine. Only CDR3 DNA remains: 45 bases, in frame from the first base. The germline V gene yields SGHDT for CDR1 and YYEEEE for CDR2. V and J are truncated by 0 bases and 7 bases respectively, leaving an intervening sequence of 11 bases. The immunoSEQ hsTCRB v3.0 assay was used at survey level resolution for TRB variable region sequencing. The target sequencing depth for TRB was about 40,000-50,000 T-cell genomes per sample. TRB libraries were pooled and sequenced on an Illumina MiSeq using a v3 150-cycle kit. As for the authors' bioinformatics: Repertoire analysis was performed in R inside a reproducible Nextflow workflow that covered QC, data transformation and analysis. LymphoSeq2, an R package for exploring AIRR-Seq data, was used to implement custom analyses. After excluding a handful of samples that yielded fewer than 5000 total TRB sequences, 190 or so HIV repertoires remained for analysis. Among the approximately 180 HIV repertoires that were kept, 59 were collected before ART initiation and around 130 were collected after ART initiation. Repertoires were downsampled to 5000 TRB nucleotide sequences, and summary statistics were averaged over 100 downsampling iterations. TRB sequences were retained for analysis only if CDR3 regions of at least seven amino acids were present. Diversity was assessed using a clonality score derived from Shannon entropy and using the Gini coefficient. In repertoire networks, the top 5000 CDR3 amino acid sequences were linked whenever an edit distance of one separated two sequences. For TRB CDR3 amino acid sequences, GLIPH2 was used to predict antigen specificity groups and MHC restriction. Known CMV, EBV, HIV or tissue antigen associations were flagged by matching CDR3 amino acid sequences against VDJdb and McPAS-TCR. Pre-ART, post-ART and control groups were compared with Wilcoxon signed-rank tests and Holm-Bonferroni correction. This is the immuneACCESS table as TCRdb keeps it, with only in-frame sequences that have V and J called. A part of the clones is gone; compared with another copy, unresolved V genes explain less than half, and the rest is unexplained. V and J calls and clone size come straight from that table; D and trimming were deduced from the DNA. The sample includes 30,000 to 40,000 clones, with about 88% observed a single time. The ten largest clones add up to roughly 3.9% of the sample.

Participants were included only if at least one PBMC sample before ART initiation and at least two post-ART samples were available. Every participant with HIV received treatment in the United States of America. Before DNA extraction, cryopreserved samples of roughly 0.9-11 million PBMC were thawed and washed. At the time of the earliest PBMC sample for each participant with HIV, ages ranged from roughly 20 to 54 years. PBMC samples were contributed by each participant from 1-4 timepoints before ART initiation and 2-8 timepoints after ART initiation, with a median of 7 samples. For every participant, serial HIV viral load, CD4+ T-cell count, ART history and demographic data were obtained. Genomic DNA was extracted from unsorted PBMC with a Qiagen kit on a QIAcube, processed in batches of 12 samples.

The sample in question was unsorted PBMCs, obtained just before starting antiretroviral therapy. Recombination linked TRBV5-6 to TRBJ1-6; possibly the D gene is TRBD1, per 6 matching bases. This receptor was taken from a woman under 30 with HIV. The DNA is TGTGCCAGCAGCTTGGAGGGGGTTAGAAATTCACCCCTCCACTTT. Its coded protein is CASSLEGVRNSPLHF.